A selection of T cell receptor beta chains follows, all from one sample in a study of blood T cell repertoires in COVID-19. Using immunoSEQ multiplex PCR, the repertoire was profiled, and TCRdb retains in-frame clones only, with some absent. This table has roughly 200,000 clones, over 75% appearing once. Sequenced input: peripheral blood. The receptors originated from a person between 65 and 79 years old with COVID-19, enrolled during active disease. CDR3s include the opening cysteine and the closing phenylalanine or tryptophan. The D gene is left open where the match is weak. Clone size is stated in some rows and not others, as once, few, many or a class when expanded.

clone_size j_call d_call v_call cdr3_aa cdr3_nt
NA TRBJ2-5 TRBD1 TRBV4-1 CASSQEGTGGYQETQYF TGCGCCAGCAGCCAAGAAGGGACAGGGGGGTACCAAGAGACCCAGTACTTC
NA TRBJ1-5 TRBD1 TRBV6-5 CASIPQGASNQPQHF TGTGCCAGCATTCCCCAGGGGGCAAGCAATCAGCCCCAGCATTTT
NA TRBJ2-3 TRBD2 TRBV9 CASSAYLAGGLDTQYF TGTGCCAGCAGCGCCTATCTAGCGGGAGGTCTGGATACGCAGTATTTT
NA TRBJ1-5 NA TRBV29-1 CSVGEGRYQPQHF TGCAGCGTAGGGGAGGGAAGATATCAGCCCCAGCATTTT
few TRBJ1-1 TRBD1 TRBV30 CAWRWGQAMNTEAFF TGTGCCTGGAGATGGGGACAGGCTATGAACACTGAAGCTTTCTTT
NA TRBJ2-7 TRBD1 TRBV28 CASSQDRGRILSEQYF TGTGCCAGCAGTCAAGACAGGGGGCGCATCTTGTCCGAGCAGTACTTC
NA TRBJ1-2 TRBD1 TRBV9 CASSETGQGNYGYTF TGTGCCAGCAGCGAGACGGGACAGGGGAACTATGGCTACACCTTC
NA TRBJ1-3 NA TRBV15 CATSRDGQYSGNTIYF TGTGCCACCAGCAGAGATGGACAGTACTCTGGAAACACCATATATTTT
once TRBJ1-2 TRBD1 TRBV5-1 CASSVTGGSFYGYTF TGCGCCAGCAGTGTGACAGGGGGCTCCTTCTATGGCTACACCTTC
NA TRBJ1-4 NA TRBV9 CASSPTGGNEKLFF TGTGCCAGCAGCCCAACAGGTGGTAACGAAAAACTGTTTTTT
NA TRBJ2-2 NA TRBV7-3 CASSLNRLRTGELFF TGTGCCAGCAGTCTCAACAGGTTACGGACCGGGGAGCTGTTTTTT
few TRBJ1-1 NA TRBV7-3 CASSPLASTEAFF TGTGCCAGCAGCCCGCTTGCGAGCACTGAAGCTTTCTTT
NA TRBJ1-1 TRBD1 TRBV3-1/TRBV3-2 CASSQGTAGNTEAFF TGTGCCAGCAGCCAGGGGACAGCAGGGAACACTGAAGCTTTCTTT
NA TRBJ2-1 TRBD2 TRBV7-3 CASSFSGSSHNEQFF TGTGCCAGCAGCTTTAGCGGGAGTTCCCACAATGAGCAGTTCTTC
NA TRBJ2-5 NA TRBV18 CASSPGQQETQYF TGTGCCAGCTCACCAGGACAGCAAGAGACCCAGTACTTC
NA TRBJ1-2 TRBD1 TRBV7-2 CASSTGTGIIGYTF TGTGCCAGCAGCACCGGGACAGGGATAATTGGCTACACCTTC
NA TRBJ2-3 NA TRBV7-2 CASSLVLGGVNTQYF TGTGCCAGCAGCTTAGTACTAGGGGGAGTTAATACGCAGTATTTT
once TRBJ1-5 NA TRBV4-3 CASSPAPYSNQPQHF TGCGCCAGCAGCCCCGCGCCATATAGCAATCAGCCCCAGCATTTT
NA TRBJ1-1 NA TRBV6-5 CASSYQGSRTEAFF TGTGCCAGCAGTTACCAGGGTTCTAGAACTGAAGCTTTCTTT
NA TRBJ2-2 TRBD1 TRBV28 CASSPTGVEYTGELFF TGTGCCAGCAGCCCGACAGGGGTTGAATACACCGGGGAGCTGTTTTTT
NA TRBJ1-3 NA TRBV24-1 CATSDRDNSGNTIYF TGTGCCACCAGTGATCGGGATAACTCTGGAAACACCATATATTTT
NA TRBJ1-1 TRBD1 TRBV19 CASRTPGQGLIEAFF TGTGCCAGTAGAACTCCGGGACAGGGCCTCATTGAAGCTTTCTTT
NA TRBJ1-6 NA TRBV3-1/TRBV3-2 CASSPNRDSPLHF TGTGCCAGCAGCCCCAACAGGGATTCACCCCTCCACTTT
NA TRBJ1-6 NA TRBV27 CATREQGRGGSPLHF TGTGCCACCCGAGAACAGGGCCGCGGGGGTTCACCCCTCCACTTT
NA TRBJ1-2 NA TRBV5-5 CASSLELAYGYTF TGTGCCAGCAGCTTGGAGTTAGCCTATGGCTACACCTTC
NA TRBJ1-1 NA TRBV27 CASSSFARNTEAFF TGTGCCAGCAGTTCATTTGCGAGGAACACTGAAGCTTTCTTT